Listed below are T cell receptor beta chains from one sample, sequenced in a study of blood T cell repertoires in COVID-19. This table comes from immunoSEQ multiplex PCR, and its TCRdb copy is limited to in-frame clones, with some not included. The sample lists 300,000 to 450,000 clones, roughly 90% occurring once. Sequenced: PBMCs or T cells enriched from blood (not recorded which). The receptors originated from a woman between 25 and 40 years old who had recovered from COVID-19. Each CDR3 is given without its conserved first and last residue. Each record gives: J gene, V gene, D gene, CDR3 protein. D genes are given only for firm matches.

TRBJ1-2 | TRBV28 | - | ASSLSGDFGYT
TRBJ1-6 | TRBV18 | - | ASSPGLGSYNSPLH
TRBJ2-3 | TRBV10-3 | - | AIREEISSTDTQY
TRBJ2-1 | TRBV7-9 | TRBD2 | ASSLTSGLGDEQF
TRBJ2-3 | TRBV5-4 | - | ASSLPGGADTQY
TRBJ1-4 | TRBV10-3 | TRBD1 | AISLSTGDNEKLF
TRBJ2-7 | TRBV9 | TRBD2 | ASSVRTSGGMISYEQY
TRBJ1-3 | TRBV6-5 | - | ASSPAGDTIY
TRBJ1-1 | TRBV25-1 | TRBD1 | ASGQGAETEAF
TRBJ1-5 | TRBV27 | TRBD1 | ASSLSLKGAQPQH
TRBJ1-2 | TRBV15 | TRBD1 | ATSGAGTEGIIGLGYT
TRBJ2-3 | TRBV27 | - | ASSLEAFTNTQY
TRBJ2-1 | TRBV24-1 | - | ATSQAGEHYNEQF
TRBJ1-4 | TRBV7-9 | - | ASSLGAGDYNEKLF
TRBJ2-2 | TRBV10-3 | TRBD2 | AISGTSANTGELF
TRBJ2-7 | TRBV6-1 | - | ASSESVSASRSYEQY
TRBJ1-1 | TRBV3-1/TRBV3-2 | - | ASSQGRDTEAF
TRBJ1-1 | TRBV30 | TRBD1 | AWSVRKDRGRTEAF
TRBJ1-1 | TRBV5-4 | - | ASSWTDMNTEAF
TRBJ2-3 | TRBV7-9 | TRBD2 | ASSFFPRLAETTDTQY
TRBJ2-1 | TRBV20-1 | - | SASTNEQF
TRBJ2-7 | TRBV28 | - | ASSLIRSPYEQY
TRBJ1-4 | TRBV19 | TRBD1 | ASSRTGGPAHEKLF
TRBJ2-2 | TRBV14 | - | ASSQDVLGELF
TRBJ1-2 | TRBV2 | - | ASTELSGRSSYSYGYT
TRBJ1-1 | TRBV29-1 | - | SVALGFPEAF
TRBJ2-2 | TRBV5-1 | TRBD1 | ASSLGQGDTGELF
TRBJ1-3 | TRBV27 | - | ASSAGAGISGNTIY
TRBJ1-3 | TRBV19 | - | ASGRGSGNTIY